Each of the 8 T cell receptor beta chains below was sequenced from the same sample in a study of blood T cell repertoires in COVID-19. Repertoires were generated with immunoSEQ multiplex PCR, while TCRdb's copy carries only in-frame clones and drops some. The data contain some 260,000 clones, about 90% of them singletons. Sequencing was carried out using peripheral blood. Receptors were obtained from a man aged 80 or over with acute or convalescent COVID-19.

The genes are TRBV5-1 and TRBJ2-3, with D unresolved. V dropped 0 bases and J dropped 0 bases, with 8 bases sitting between them. The CDR3 sequence is 15 residues long. Germline CDR1 SGHRS, CDR2 YFSETQ. In DNA, the CDR3 is TGCGCCAGCAGCTTGGAGACACGGAGCACAGATACGCAGTATTTT. Translating it yields CASSLETRSTDTQYF.

This chain joins TRBV28 and TRBJ1-1, with D unresolved. This CDR3 is built from 13 residues. The germline V and J ends were trimmed by 1 base and 5 bases, with 8 bases remaining between them. The germline V gene encodes CDR1 MDHEN and CDR2 SYDVKM. The CDR3 DNA is TGTGCCAGCAGTTTATTTGGGAGGACTGAAGCTTTCTTT. Amino acid sequence: CASSLFGRTEAFF. Together with reference TRBV28 and TRBJ1-1, the CDR3 gives the full variable domain: DVKVTQSSRYLVKRTGEKVFLECVQDMDHENMFWYRQDPGLGLRLIYFSYDVKMKEKGDIPEGYSVSREKKERFSLILESASTNQTSMYLCASSLFGRTEAFFGQGTRLTVV.

The chain combines TRBV18 with TRBJ1-5; possible D gene TRBD1, 6 bases. Germline values: CDR1 KGHSH, CDR2 LQKENI. Trimming shortened V by 5 bases and J by 1 base, and 12 bases separated the two germline ends. The CDR3 spans 15 residues. CDR3: CASSTGSGSNQPQHF. The CDR3 DNA reads TGTGCCAGCTCAACAGGGTCGGGGAGCAATCAGCCCCAGCATTTT.

This clone was recorded once. The V call is TRBV5-1, the J call TRBJ1-1; D unclear. Germline loops: CDR1 SGHRS, CDR2 YFSETQ. The V end lost 2 bases, the J end lost 0 bases, and 5 bases lay between the germline ends. The CDR3 contains 13 residues. The CDR3 sequence: CASSFQVNTEAFF. Here the CDR3 DNA reads TGCGCCAGCAGCTTTCAGGTGAACACTGAAGCTTTCTTT.

This chain uses TRBV4-3 with TRBJ1-4, with D possibly TRBD1 on 5 matching bases. In germline, CDR1 is LGHNA, CDR2 YSLEER. This CDR3 has 16 residues. The V and J ends lost 4 bases and 7 bases respectively, with 19 bases between them. The CDR3 DNA is TGCGCCAGCAGCCCCCAGGAGACCAACCAGGGTGAAAAACTGTTTTTT. This codes for CASSPQETNQGEKLFF.

V and J are TRBV5-8 and TRBJ2-7; 9 positions match TRBD1. The V segment lost 2 bases and the J segment 6 bases; nucleotides outside the gene matches: 3. Germline lookup yields CDR1 SGHTS and CDR2 YDEGEE. The CDR3 sequence is 13 residues long. CDR3 protein: CASSFGTGTEQYF. Here the CDR3 DNA reads TGTGCCAGCAGCTTCGGGACAGGGACCGAGCAGTACTTC.

J is TRBJ2-3 and V is TRBV19; 8 bases fit TRBD2. In germline, CDR1 is LNHDA, CDR2 SQIVND (reference sequence). This CDR3 is built from 14 residues. The trim removed 6 bases at V and 4 bases at J, leaving 6 bases unmatched. The CDR3 here is CASSRMTSADTQYF. DNA for the CDR3: TGTGCCAGTAGCAGAATGACTAGCGCAGATACGCAGTATTTT.

V usage is TRBV7-2 and J usage is TRBJ2-5, with D possibly matching TRBD1 (7 bases). This CDR3 spans 16 amino acids. Trimming cost V 4 bases and J 0 bases, with 15 bases left between them. The V gene's germline CDR1 is SGHTA and CDR2 FQGNSA. The CDR3: CASSSEGAGNQETQYF. The DNA for the CDR3 is TGTGCCAGCAGCTCCGAGGGGGCGGGGAACCAAGAGACCCAGTACTTC.